This T cell receptor beta chain was captured by sequencing in a study of CD8 T cells in ankylosing spondylitis. Study observations and caveats: Within ankylosing spondylitis blood, a TCR beta motif made up of seven to nine highly homologous variants appeared to be characteristic. Peripheral blood samples showed relatively rare disease-linked clones, and these clones were CD8+.

Trimming took 4 bases from V and 15 from J; bases not matched to a gene: 8. There are 13 residues in the CDR3. Germline V gene lookup returns CDR1 SGDLS and CDR2 YYNGEE. With molecular barcodes, quantitative 5'-RACE was used to make the TCR beta libraries. TCRdb recomputed calls from the 5' RACE reads with MiXCR, one row per CDR3 protein. This sample carries approximately 42,000 distinct CDR3 sequences, under 5% of them seen once, and the ten largest clones take 3% to 4%. This clonotype was seen repeatedly, ten times or more. What it recognizes is unknown. This chain uses TRBV9 with TRBJ2-1; 12 nucleotides match TRBD2. The clonotype comes from a female donor with ankylosing spondylitis or in good health (not recorded which). The sequencing sample was made of blood, either unsorted or a sorted T cell fraction (not recorded which). CDR3 sequence: CASSTGLAGPPFF. CDR3 DNA: TGTGCCAGCAGCACAGGACTAGCGGGACCACCGTTCTTC.